This T cell receptor (beta chain) was obtained from a study of T cell changes during pregnancy in multiple sclerosis. Sequencing used immunoSEQ multiplex PCR; TCRdb keeps in-frame clones, though not all of them. The top ten clones hold roughly 1% of a sample with 20,000 to 25,000 clones, around 88% of them seen once. This CDR3 is 15 amino acids long. Losses at the gene ends were 5 bases for V and 2 bases for J; bases not matched to a gene: 5. Germline CDR1 reads MNHEY; CDR2 reads SMNVEV (reference sequence). This chain connects TRBV27 to TRBJ1-5; 8 positions agree with TRBD1. The sequence came from a female donor in good health, enrolled as a control in a pregnancy study. The sample in question was CD4+ T cells from peripheral blood mononuclear cells, obtained in the first trimester of pregnancy. DNA for the CDR3: TGTGCCAGCAGTAGACAGGGGTTAGGCAATCAGCCCCAGCATTTT. Residues: CASSRQGLGNQPQHF.